These T cell receptor beta chains were read from a single sample in a study of T cell responses to AZD1222 COVID-19 vaccine. Only in-frame clones appear in the TCRdb table, and some are missing; sequencing was by immunoSEQ multiplex PCR. Of over 150,000 clones listed, 92% are singletons. This material consisted of peripheral blood, taken on day 0 of AZD1222 vaccination. Every receptor here comes from an adult in good health. The CDR3 runs from the conserved cysteine through the conserved F or W. Each record gives: V gene, clone size, D gene, J gene, CDR3 DNA, CDR3 protein. D genes are given only for firm matches. Expanded clones are given a class, and other clones once, few, many or no size at all.

TRBV18,.,.,TRBJ2-2,TGTGCCAGCTCACCTTACGTCGGGGAGCTGTTTTTT,CASSPYVGELFF
TRBV6-5,.,.,TRBJ1-6,TGTGCCAGCAGTTACGGGGCCGGGTCCTATAATTCACCCCTCCACTTT,CASSYGAGSYNSPLHF
TRBV11-2,.,.,TRBJ1-2,TGTGCCAGCAGCCTCCATCAAGGTGCGTTGTCTCGCTACACCTTC,CASSLHQGALSRYTF
TRBV5-1,.,.,TRBJ2-7,TGCGCCAGCAGCTTCCCAGAAGGGTACGAGCAGTACTTC,CASSFPEGYEQYF
TRBV11-2,.,.,TRBJ1-1,TGTGCCAGCAGCCTCACCGGGCCTGAAGCTTTCTTT,CASSLTGPEAFF
TRBV5-1,.,.,TRBJ2-2,TGCGCCAGCAGCTTGGTGGGGGGTGTGAACACCGGGGAGCTGTTTTTT,CASSLVGGVNTGELFF
TRBV11-2,.,TRBD1,TRBJ2-7,TGTGCCAGCAGCCCGGGACAGATCTACGAGCAGTACTTC,CASSPGQIYEQYF
TRBV6-5,.,.,TRBJ1-6,TGTGCCAGCAAGAGGGGTTACAATAATTCACCCCTCCACTTT,CASKRGYNNSPLHF
TRBV15,once,TRBD1,TRBJ2-7,TGTGCCACCAGCCCGATGGACAGGGTCGGCGGGCAGTACTTC,CATSPMDRVGGQYF
TRBV6-5,once,.,TRBJ1-1,TGTGCCAGCAGTTACAAGCAGTGGAACACTGAAGCTTTCTTT,CASSYKQWNTEAFF
TRBV12-5,.,TRBD2,TRBJ2-5,TGTGCTAGTGGCCCAAGCGGGAGGCACGCTTTTCAGTACTTC,CASGPSGRHAFQYF
TRBV19,.,TRBD1,TRBJ2-3,TGTGCCAGTAGTATAGCGGGACAGGGCACAGATACGCAGTATTTT,CASSIAGQGTDTQYF
TRBV7-2,.,TRBD1,TRBJ1-1,TGTGCCAGCAGCTCGAGGGGACAGGGGGCACTGAACACTGAAGCTTTCTTT,CASSSRGQGALNTEAFF
TRBV10-2,.,.,TRBJ1-2,TGCGCCAGCAGTATGGGGGGGCTCTATGGCTACACCTTC,CASSMGGLYGYTF
TRBV2,.,.,TRBJ2-5,TGTGCCAGCAGTGGTGTTTTTAGGGAGACCCAGTACTTC,CASSGVFRETQYF
TRBV6-2/TRBV6-3,.,.,TRBJ1-1,TGTGCCAGCAGTCGCATCGGGGGGGCGAGAACTGAAGCTTTCTTT,CASSRIGGARTEAFF
TRBV2,.,.,TRBJ1-1,TGTGCCACCCAGGAGGGGCCAGTGGGGGGGAACACTGAAGCTTTCTTT,CATQEGPVGGNTEAFF
TRBV7-2,.,.,TRBJ1-2,TGTGCCAGCAGCCATAACCCTGGGCCGGGAACGGGGGGCTACACCTTC,CASSHNPGPGTGGYTF
TRBV7-8,.,TRBD1,TRBJ2-7,TGTGCCAGCAGCTTAGATGGAACAGGGGCAGGTTACGAGCAGTACTTC,CASSLDGTGAGYEQYF
TRBV6-5,.,TRBD1,TRBJ1-6,TGTGCCAGCAAGGGACAGGGGGCGAATTCACCCCTCCACTTT,CASKGQGANSPLHF
TRBV6-5,.,TRBD2,TRBJ2-1,TGTGCCAGTCAGGAGACTAGCGGGAGAACGAATGAGCAGTTCTTC,CASQETSGRTNEQFF
TRBV18,.,TRBD1,TRBJ1-2,TGTGCCAGCTCACCGGACAGGGACCGTGGCTACACCTTC,CASSPDRDRGYTF
TRBV7-2,.,.,TRBJ2-3,TGTGCCAGCAGCCCGGTAAGGGCAGAGACGCAGTATTTT,CASSPVRAETQYF
TRBV5-1,few,.,TRBJ2-7,TGCGCCAGCAGCCCTTTGGCGGGCCGCTCCTACGAGCAGTACTTC,CASSPLAGRSYEQYF
TRBV3-1/TRBV3-2,once,.,TRBJ1-5,TGTGCCAGCAGCCAAGATAGGGGGAAAACATTTCAGCCCCAGCATTTT,CASSQDRGKTFQPQHF
TRBV6-1,.,.,TRBJ1-6,TGTGCCAGCAGTGACACGAGCTCCTATAATTCACCCCTCCACTTT,CASSDTSSYNSPLHF
TRBV30,.,.,TRBJ2-3,TGTGCCTGGAGTGTTTCGGCACTGTCAGATACGCAGTATTTT,CAWSVSALSDTQYF
TRBV7-9,once,.,TRBJ2-7,TGTGCCAGCAGCTTGGAGGGGGGTATCTCCTACGAGCAGTACTTC,CASSLEGGISYEQYF
TRBV15,.,.,TRBJ1-2,TGTGCCACCAGCAGTCGACCTAACTATGGCTACACCTTC,CATSSRPNYGYTF
TRBV14,.,.,TRBJ2-1,TGTGCCAGCAGCCACCTCCCCAGAGGCCCCTACAATGAGCAGTTCTTC,CASSHLPRGPYNEQFF
TRBV5-1,.,.,TRBJ1-2,TGCGCCAGCAGCGCGAACAGGGCCCCCACATATGGCTACACCTTC,CASSANRAPTYGYTF
TRBV19,.,.,TRBJ2-2,TGTGCCAGTAGGTCGGGGGAGCTGTTTTTT,CASRSGELFF
TRBV19,.,TRBD1,TRBJ1-5,TGTGCCAGTAGCGACAGGGGCAATCAGCCCCAGCATTTT,CASSDRGNQPQHF
TRBV12-3/TRBV12-4,.,.,TRBJ2-5,TGTGCCAGCAGCCAGCGGGAGACCCAGTACTTC,CASSQRETQYF
TRBV6-5,.,TRBD1,TRBJ1-1,TGTGCCAGCAGTTGGACAGGGGGGAACACTGAAGCTTTCTTT,CASSWTGGNTEAFF
TRBV5-4,few,.,TRBJ1-1,TGTGCCAGCAGCTTATACACCTTTACACTGAACACTGAAGCTTTCTTT,CASSLYTFTLNTEAFF
TRBV19,.,TRBD2,TRBJ2-7,TGTGCCAGTAGTATAGGACTAGCGGGCTACGAGCAGTACTTC,CASSIGLAGYEQYF
TRBV18,.,.,TRBJ2-1,TGTGCCAGCTCACCAATGACAAACGGTCCCTACAATGAGCAGTTCTTC,CASSPMTNGPYNEQFF
TRBV18,.,.,TRBJ1-2,TGTGCCAGCTCCCCTACCGACCCAATGAGCCTCGGTCTAGGCGGCTACACCTTC,CASSPTDPMSLGLGGYTF
TRBV9,.,.,TRBJ2-7,TGTGCCAGCAGCGTAGGGCAGGGTTACAACGAGCAGTACTTC,CASSVGQGYNEQYF
TRBV5-6,.,TRBD1,TRBJ1-2,TGTGCCAGCAGCCCACAGGGGAGCTATGGCTACACCTTC,CASSPQGSYGYTF
TRBV5-1,.,.,TRBJ2-5,TGCGCCAGCAGCTCCGGGACTCACCAAGAGACCCAGTACTTC,CASSSGTHQETQYF
TRBV19,.,.,TRBJ2-1,TGTGCCAGTAGTATATCACCCTACAATGAGCAGTTCTTC,CASSISPYNEQFF